This T cell receptor beta chain was identified during a study of long-term antiretroviral therapy in people with HIV. The germline V gene encodes CDR1 SNHLY and CDR2 FYNNEI. Trimming took 1 base from V and 7 from J, leaving 11 bases between them. This CDR3 spans 13 amino acids. Survey-level immunoSEQ v3.0 assays were run. Clones were sequenced by immunoSEQ multiplex PCR, and TCRdb holds only the in-frame ones, with some missing. The table lists 7,200 or so clones, approximately 74% of them singletons. This clone was recorded a few times. The receptor was derived from a young man with HIV. Material: unsorted PBMCs, obtained 0.1 years before starting antiretroviral therapy. The chain has TRBV2 and TRBJ2-7, with D uncertain. The CDR3 reads CASSEEARLEQYV. CDR3 nucleotides: TGTGCCAGCAGTGAAGAGGCCCGATTAGAGCAGTACGTC.